A single sample is the source of the 18 T cell receptor beta chains below, sequenced in a study of blood T cell repertoires in COVID-19. Profiled with immunoSEQ multiplex PCR; TCRdb holds only in-frame clones, not every one. Seen here are about 200,000 clones, roughly 82% observed once, and the top ten hold about 5%. Specimen: PBMCs or T cells enriched from blood (not recorded which). These receptors were collected from a woman aged 55-69 years with acute COVID-19.

V and J are TRBV28 and TRBJ1-5; tentatively, D is TRBD1 (5 bases). The germline V gene has CDR1 MDHEN and CDR2 SYDVKM. V was shortened by 1 base and J by 6 bases, with 13 bases between the two germline ends. The CDR3 is 15 amino acids. The CDR3: CASSLSPHGGQPQHF. In nucleotides, the CDR3 is TGTGCCAGCAGTTTATCTCCCCACGGGGGTCAGCCCCAGCATTTT. The complete variable domain, with remaining parts taken from reference TRBV28 and TRBJ1-5, reads DVKVTQSSRYLVKRTGEKVFLECVQDMDHENMFWYRQDPGLGLRLIYFSYDVKMKEKGDIPEGYSVSREKKERFSLILESASTNQTSMYLCASSLSPHGGQPQHFGDGTRLSIL.

J is TRBJ2-1 and V is TRBV11-2; 9 nucleotides match TRBD2. The J segment lost 6 bases and the V segment lost 3 bases, leaving 6 bases of the junction unmatched. The germline CDR1 and CDR2 sequences are SGHAT and FQNNGV. The CDR3 spans 15 residues. The DNA for the CDR3 is TGTGCCAGCAGCTTTGGCGGGAGGGCGACCAATGAGCAGTTCTTC. Translation gives CASSFGGRATNEQFF.

This chain joins TRBV28 and TRBJ1-2; possibly TRBD1 for D (6 bases). The germline V gene encodes CDR1 MDHEN and CDR2 SYDVKM. The V end was cut by 7 bases, the J end by 0 bases, with 15 bases between. This CDR3 spans 15 amino acids. CDR3 protein: CASNHRTATNYGYTF. The CDR3 DNA is TGTGCCAGCAACCACCGGACAGCAACTAACTATGGCTACACCTTC.

The rearrangement joins TRBV7-2 to TRBJ2-4; D possibly corresponds to TRBD2 (6 bases). The CDR3 extends over 17 amino acids. Trimming left V 5 bases short and J 3 bases short, with 20 bases between. Germline CDR1 is SGHTA and CDR2 is FQGNSA. The DNA of the CDR3 is TGTGCCAGCAGCCCCAACCCGGGGGAAGCCCACAAAAACATTCAGTACTTC. It codes for CASSPNPGEAHKNIQYF.

Of note for this clone: At one end the junction does not follow the germline gene, possibly because of a read error. The V call is TRBV7-2, the J call TRBJ2-3; 9 nucleotides line up with TRBD2. This CDR3 contains 13 residues. The V gene's germline CDR1 is SGHTA and CDR2 FQGNSA. The DNA of the CDR3 is TGTGCCAGCAGCTCCCGGACTAGCGATAGGCAGTATTTT. As protein: CASSSRTSDRQYF.

The chain uses TRBV6-5 and TRBJ2-2; D is ambiguous. Germline loops: CDR1 MNHEY, CDR2 SVGAGI. V was cut by 2 bases and J by 1 base, with 8 bases left in between. The CDR3 is made up of 15 amino acids. CDR3 residues: CASSYLAENTGELFF. The CDR3 DNA reads as TGTGCCAGCAGTTACCTGGCAGAGAACACCGGGGAGCTGTTTTTT.

The CDR3 coding sequence is TGTGCCTGGAGTAGCGGGCCGGTCGGGGAGCTGTTTTTT. As protein: CAWSSGPVGELFF. The chain combines TRBV30 with TRBJ2-2, with D possibly matching TRBD2 (6 bases). Trimming cost V 2 bases and J 7 bases, with 11 bases left between them. This CDR3 has 13 amino acids. Germline CDR1 GTSNPN, CDR2 SVGIG (reference sequence).

Only one count was recorded for this clone. This chain uses TRBV30 with TRBJ2-3; D may be TRBD2 (6 bases). V shed 2 bases and J shed 2 bases, with 20 bases lying between them. CDR1 GTSNPN and CDR2 SVGIG come from the germline V gene (reference sequence). This CDR3 region has 17 residues. DNA of the CDR3: TGTGCCTGGAGTACTCCTCGGGGGTACCCAAACACAGATACGCAGTATTTT. This sequence encodes CAWSTPRGYPNTDTQYF.

The V call is TRBV7-2, the J call TRBJ1-2; 7 bases line up with TRBD1. Germline V gene data show CDR1 as SGHTA and CDR2 as FQGNSA. The CDR3 runs to 15 residues. The V gene end was trimmed by 5 bases and the J gene end by 8 bases; junction bases not matched to a gene: 14. CDR3 DNA: TGTGCCAGCAGCCCAGATGGAAACAGGGGCGGGGGCTACACCTTC. Translation gives CASSPDGNRGGGYTF.

There are many counts of this clone. The CDR3 DNA is TGTGCCAGCAGCTCCGCCGGGACAGGGACCCTAGTCTATGGCTACACCTTC. Amino acids: CASSSAGTGTLVYGYTF. The chain combines TRBV11-2 with TRBJ1-2; 9 nucleotides agree with TRBD1. From germline, CDR1 is SGHAT and CDR2 FQNNGV. There are 17 residues in the CDR3. The V gene end was trimmed by 4 bases and the J gene end by 4 bases; junction bases not matched to a gene: 13. The full variable domain, completed using reference TRBV11-2 and TRBJ1-2, is EAGVAQSPRYKIIEKRQSVAFWCNPISGHATLYWYQQILGQGPKLLIQFQNNGVVDDSQLPKDRFSAERLKGVDSTLKIQPAKLEDSAVYLCASSSAGTGTLVYGYTFGSGTRLTVV.

The gene calls are TRBV18 and TRBJ2-1, with 10 bases that match TRBD2. J was trimmed by 0 bases and V by 7 bases; bases with no gene match: 15. Germline lookup yields CDR1 KGHSH and CDR2 LQKENI. The CDR3 loop spans 19 amino acids. The CDR3 DNA reads TGTGCCAGCTTCCCGACCCTAGCGGGGGTGACGAGCTCCTACAATGAGCAGTTCTTC. It specifies CASFPTLAGVTSSYNEQFF.

The chain has TRBV5-1 and TRBJ1-1, with a tentative D call TRBD1 (5 bases). Per germline, CDR1 SGHRS and CDR2 YFSETQ. V was shortened by 3 bases and J by 6 bases, with 6 bases between the two germline ends. This CDR3 region has 11 residues. DNA of the CDR3: TGCGCCAGCAGCTCGACAGCTGAAGCTTTCTTT. As protein: CASSSTAEAFF.

The chain combines TRBV3-1 (or the pseudogene TRBV3-2) with TRBJ2-7; 9 bases map to TRBD1. V gave up 4 bases and J gave up 4 bases; unmatched junction bases: 8. The germline gives CDR1 LGHDT, CDR2 YNNKEL (reference sequence). This CDR3 contains 15 residues. This CDR3 is CASSPLNRGRYEQYF. DNA of the CDR3: TGTGCCAGCAGCCCGCTGAACAGGGGGCGGTACGAGCAGTACTTC.

The chain combines TRBV11-2 with TRBJ1-1; D ambiguous. Trimming pared 1 base from V and 2 bases from J, leaving 8 bases between. CDR1 is SGHAT, CDR2 FQNNGV, per germline. This CDR3 spans 14 amino acids. The CDR3 protein is CASSLGAPNTEAFF. The DNA for the CDR3 is TGTGCCAGCAGCTTAGGGGCCCCTAACACTGAAGCTTTCTTT.

The CDR3 DNA follows: TGTGCCAGCAGCCAAGTCGGGGGTAGCACAGATACGCAGTATTTT. Translation gives CASSQVGGSTDTQYF. V is TRBV4-2 and J is TRBJ2-3, with a weak D call TRBD2 (6 bases). Germline CDR1 is LGHNA and CDR2 is YNFKEQ. The germline V and J ends were trimmed by 1 base and 0 bases, with 8 bases remaining between them. The CDR3 runs 15 residues.

The chain employs TRBV11-1 and TRBJ1-2; 7 nucleotides line up with TRBD1. After removal of 6 bases from V and 4 bases from J, the junction contained 5 bases not matched to a gene. Germline loops: CDR1 SGHAT, CDR2 FQDESV (reference sequence). This CDR3 is built from 13 residues. This CDR3 is CASRLDRIYGYTF. The DNA for the CDR3 is TGTGCCAGCAGGCTGGACAGGATCTATGGCTACACCTTC.

The rearrangement joins TRBV5-1 to TRBJ2-5; 9 nucleotides agree with TRBD2. Germline CDR1 reads SGHRS; CDR2 reads YFSETQ. CDR3 size: 15 residues. The V gene end was trimmed by 4 bases and the J gene end by 0 bases; junction bases not matched to a gene: 4. In nucleotides, the CDR3 is TGCGCCAGCAGCCCTAGCGGGGCGTACCAAGAGACCCAGTACTTC. It codes for CASSPSGAYQETQYF.

This chain links TRBV6-2 or TRBV6-3 with TRBJ1-2; D remains ambiguous. The CDR3 totals 14 residues. CDR1 and CDR2 from the germline V gene are MNHEY and SVGEGT. The V gene lost 6 bases and the J gene lost 6 bases, with 17 bases spanning the gap. This chain's CDR3 is CASSGLAPENGYTF. For the CDR3, the DNA is TGTGCCAGCAGCGGACTGGCCCCGGAAAATGGCTACACCTTC.